A single sample is the source of the 20 T cell receptor beta chains below, sequenced in a study of beta chain features in type 1 diabetes. Overall study findings and caveats: Shortening that was moderate but significant affected the TCRB CDR3s of Type 1 diabetes patients in all four CD4+ subsets.

The sequenced template was cDNA made from the entire isolated RNA. Produced via immunoSEQ multiplex PCR; TCRdb's table is partial and in-frame only. The profile covers tens of thousands of clones, with around 49% appearing a single time and about 0.7% taken by the ten largest. Their cognate antigens are unknown. Sequencing was carried out using central memory CD4+ T cells from blood. These receptors were obtained from a man between 25 and 39 years old with type 1 diabetes.

The chain uses TRBV18 and TRBJ1-5; D possibly corresponds to TRBD1 (6 bases). Germline values: CDR1 KGHSH, CDR2 LQKENI. The CDR3 sequence is 14 residues long. V was pared by 5 bases and J by 3 bases, with 11 bases between. This CDR3 reads CASSGGGLNQPQHF. CDR3 nucleotides: TGTGCCAGCTCAGGGGGCGGCCTCAATCAGCCCCAGCATTTT.

The CDR3 bases are TGCGCCAGCAGTCCGATAAAGACAGATGAGGTGAATGAGCAGTTCTTC. It translates to CASSPIKTDEVNEQFF. J is TRBJ2-1 and V is TRBV23-1, with TRBD1 as a possible D gene (5 bases). TRBV23-1 is marked as an open reading frame, function uncertain. V was clipped by 4 bases and J by 7 bases, with 20 bases between them. This CDR3 has 16 residues.

The chain joins TRBV4-2 to TRBJ2-3; no firm D call. This CDR3 region has 15 residues. In germline, CDR1 is LGHNA, CDR2 YNFKEQ. V gave up 1 base and J gave up 5 bases, with 13 bases separating them. CDR3 in amino acids: CASSQVTGTGDTQYF. CDR3 coding DNA: TGTGCCAGCAGCCAAGTCACGGGTACTGGAGATACGCAGTATTTT.

The CDR3 protein is CASSRHSSGTAVYEQYF. CDR3 coding DNA: TGTGCCAGCAGTCGCCACTCTAGCGGGACAGCAGTCTACGAGCAGTACTTC. The chain links TRBV27 to TRBJ2-7; TRBD2 matches at 9 bases. Germline V gene sequence: CDR1 MNHEY, CDR2 SMNVEV (reference sequence). V trimming: 5 bases; J trimming: 3 bases; junction bases outside the gene matches: 14. The CDR3 spans 17 residues.

In DNA, the CDR3 is TGTGCCAGCAGTCGCACCCGCCGGGACAGTAACTTCCAGTACTTC. It encodes CASSRTRRDSNFQYF. This chain links TRBV6-5 with TRBJ2-7, with 7 nucleotides matching TRBD1. The V gene's germline CDR1 is MNHEY and CDR2 SVGAGI. Losses at the gene ends were 5 bases for V and 10 bases for J; bases not matched to a gene: 17. The CDR3 totals 15 residues.

V gene TRBV18 combines with J gene TRBJ2-7; 12 bases are shared with TRBD1. The CDR3 extends over 15 amino acids. Germline-derived CDR1 and CDR2 are KGHSH and LQKENI. The V segment lost 3 bases and the J segment 5 bases; nucleotides outside the gene matches: 5. This CDR3 reads CASSPTGTGGDEQYF. The DNA of the CDR3 is TGTGCCAGCTCACCCACCGGGACAGGGGGCGACGAGCAGTACTTC. Full variable domain (remainder filled in from reference TRBV18 and TRBJ2-7): NAGVMQNPRHLVRRRGQEARLRCSPMKGHSHVYWYRQLPEEGLKFMVYLQKENIIDESGMPKERFSAEFPKEGPSILRIQQVVRGDSAAYFCASSPTGTGGDEQYFGPGTRLTVT.

This CDR3 reads CASRGTGSTGGTEAFF. The CDR3 DNA follows: TGTGCCAGCAGGGGCACCGGGAGCACGGGTGGCACTGAAGCTTTCTTT. V usage is TRBV25-1 and J usage is TRBJ1-1; D unclear. This CDR3 comprises 16 residues. Per germline, CDR1 MGHDK and CDR2 SYGVNS. Trimming took 6 bases from V and 4 from J, leaving 21 bases between them.

CDR3 sequence: CASSWTSGELFF. CDR3 DNA: TGTGCCAGCTCCTGGACTAGCGGGGAGCTGTTTTTT. The gene calls are TRBV2 and TRBJ2-2, with 7 bases fitting TRBD2. The V and J ends lost 8 bases and 7 bases, in that order; junction bases with no gene match: 4. Germline CDR1 is SNHLY and CDR2 is FYNNEI. The CDR3 has 12 amino acids.

V is TRBV10-2 and J is TRBJ2-5, with TRBD1 identical over 8 bases. The CDR3 has 12 amino acids. Germline V gene sequence: CDR1 WSHSY, CDR2 SAAADI. With 7 bases clipped from V and 5 bases from J, the junction kept 3 bases outside the gene matches. The CDR3 DNA reads TGCGCCAGCAAACAGGGGGGTGAGACCCAGTACTTC. Translation gives CASKQGGETQYF.

The J gene is TRBJ2-5, the V gene TRBV5-4; D remains ambiguous. The CDR3 runs 13 residues. V lost 4 bases, J lost 5 bases, and 12 bases lay in between. In germline, CDR1 is SGHNT, CDR2 YYREEE (reference sequence). CDR3 sequence reads: CASSQASTETQYF. In DNA form, the CDR3 reads TGTGCCAGCAGCCAGGCTTCGACGGAGACCCAGTACTTC.

The chain recombines TRBV6-1 with TRBJ2-3, with 11 bases that match TRBD1. Germline CDR1 and CDR2: MNHNS and SASEGT. J was trimmed by 2 bases and V by 4 bases; bases with no gene match: 2. CDR3 length equals 15 residues. In DNA, the CDR3 is TGTGCCAGCAGTGCAGGACAGGGGGCCACAGATACGCAGTATTTT. It encodes CASSAGQGATDTQYF.

This chain links TRBV4-2 with TRBJ2-7, with 7 bases fitting TRBD1. J gave up 0 bases and V 1 base, and 3 bases lay outside the gene matches. CDR1 is LGHNA and CDR2 is YNFKEQ in the germline V gene. CDR3 length equals 15 residues. The CDR3 is CASSQGQGPSYEQYF. As DNA, the CDR3 is TGTGCCAGCAGCCAAGGACAGGGCCCCTCCTACGAGCAGTACTTC.

V usage is TRBV29-1 and J usage is TRBJ2-5; D is possibly TRBD2 (5 bases). This CDR3 contains 12 residues. The V and J ends lost 3 bases and 7 bases respectively, with 12 bases between them. In germline, CDR1 is SQVTM, CDR2 ANQGSEA. The CDR3 DNA reads as TGCAGCGTTGATAGGCACGAGGGGACCCAGTACTTC. This encodes CSVDRHEGTQYF.

The chain has TRBV18 and TRBJ2-1; possible D gene TRBD1, 6 bases. This CDR3 has 15 amino acids. V lost 3 bases, J lost 8 bases, and 17 bases lay in between. Looked up from germline, CDR1 is KGHSH and CDR2 is LQKENI. In DNA form, the CDR3 reads TGTGCCAGCTCACCCGAGACAGGCCGATTCTATGAGCAGTTCTTC. It translates to CASSPETGRFYEQFF. The full variable domain, its missing parts supplied by reference TRBV18 and TRBJ2-1, is NAGVMQNPRHLVRRRGQEARLRCSPMKGHSHVYWYRQLPEEGLKFMVYLQKENIIDESGMPKERFSAEFPKEGPSILRIQQVVRGDSAAYFCASSPETGRFYEQFFGPGTRLTVL.

This clone was observed a few times. The chain employs TRBV2 and TRBJ2-7, with a tentative D call TRBD2 (6 bases). The V end lost 7 bases, the J end lost 6 bases, and 16 bases lay between the germline ends. Germline CDR1 is SNHLY and CDR2 is FYNNEI. The CDR3 runs to 13 residues. The CDR3 DNA reads as TGTGCCAGCAACGCAGCCGACGGGGGCGAGCAGTACTTC. Translating it yields CASNAADGGEQYF.

The CDR3 region has the DNA TGTGCCAGCAGCGCCCAGACAGGGGCAACCGGGGAGCTGTTTTTT. This encodes CASSAQTGATGELFF. The chain links TRBV9 to TRBJ2-2; 8 positions agree with TRBD1. CDR1 and CDR2 (germline): SGDLS, YYNGEE. V was pared by 3 bases and J by 5 bases, with 6 bases of the junction left unmatched. This CDR3 spans 15 amino acids.

This chain uses TRBV2 with TRBJ2-2, with TRBD1 as a possible D gene (5 bases). V lost 5 bases and J lost 7, with 11 bases in between. Looked up from germline, CDR1 is SNHLY and CDR2 is FYNNEI. This CDR3 is built from 13 residues. The CDR3 spells CASSSQQGGELFF. The CDR3 DNA is TGTGCCAGCAGTAGCCAGCAGGGCGGGGAGCTGTTTTTT.

This clone occurred many times. The genes are TRBV30 and TRBJ2-7, with D perhaps TRBD1 (5 bases). The germline V gene encodes CDR1 GTSNPN and CDR2 SVGIG (reference sequence). The CDR3 loop spans 15 amino acids. V lost 1 base to trimming and J lost 2 bases, with 15 bases between them. CDR3 loop: CAWSAQGRFTYEQYF. Here the CDR3 DNA reads TGTGCCTGGAGTGCCCAGGGCCGCTTCACCTACGAGCAGTACTTC.

This sequence joins TRBV5-1 and TRBJ2-6, with D possibly being TRBD2 (5 bases). The germline V and J ends were trimmed by 6 bases and 0 bases, with 10 bases remaining between them. CDR1 and CDR2 from the germline V gene are SGHRS and YFSETQ. This CDR3 has 15 residues. The DNA of the CDR3 is TGCGCCAGCAAAGTAGGGAGCTCTGGGGCCAACGTCCTGACTTTC. Amino acids: CASKVGSSGANVLTF.

This clone was counted once. V usage is TRBV5-1 and J usage is TRBJ1-1; 7 bases line up with TRBD1. Trimming removed 3 bases from V and 5 bases from J; junction bases left unmatched: 10. Germline lookup yields CDR1 SGHRS and CDR2 YFSETQ. This CDR3 spans 15 amino acids. Here the CDR3 DNA reads TGCGCCAGCAGCTGGTGGGGGACAGACCCAACTGAAGCTTTCTTT. This translates into CASSWWGTDPTEAFF.